This T cell receptor (beta chain) was documented in a study of cytomegalovirus exposure and HLA in healthy donors. Points on this clone: Antigen specificity is unknown.

Repertoires were generated with immunoSEQ multiplex PCR, while TCRdb's copy carries only in-frame clones and drops some. Of fewer than 150,000 clones listed, about nine tenths were seen once; the top ten hold approximately 4.5%. Whole-study findings and limits: Rarity characterized most TCR sequences, yet some public TCRs appeared in many donors. Altogether, 150 or so TCR beta chains were recorded as cytomegalovirus-associated.

This CDR3 contains 15 residues. The germline V gene encodes CDR1 MRHNA and CDR2 SNTAGT. V was trimmed by 4 bases and J by 4 bases, leaving 15 bases between them. J is TRBJ2-3 and V is TRBV6-4, with D possibly TRBD2 on 7 matching bases. The origin of this receptor is a man younger than 35 in good health and CMV-seropositive. Specimen: PBMCs. CDR3 loop: CASSVRGGAADTQYF. In DNA, the CDR3 is TGTGCCAGCAGTGTCCGAGGGGGGGCCGCAGATACGCAGTATTTT.